This T cell receptor (beta chain) comes out of a study of cytomegalovirus exposure and HLA in healthy donors. Study conclusions and caveats: One cluster of highly shared sequence variants probably arose as a sequencing artifact. Presence/absence results assume similar sequencing depth per donor, which may not hold. Later on, analysis showed that most CMV-associated TCR beta chains appeared to be HLA-restricted.

This clone has only a few counts. The antigen is unknown. PCR employed 60 Vbeta and 13 Jbeta primers. Only in-frame clones appear in the TCRdb table, and some are missing; sequencing was by immunoSEQ multiplex PCR. There are about 85,000 clones in the sample; about 80% occur only once, and around 32% lies in the top ten. The sequencing input was PBMCs. The TCR was taken from a man aged 50 to 59 in good health and CMV-seropositive.

CDR3 sequence: CASSELGLAGEAGELFF. The CDR3 DNA follows: TGTGCCAGCAGTGAATTGGGACTAGCGGGAGAGGCCGGGGAGCTGTTTTTT. This chain joins TRBV2 and TRBJ2-2; 14 bases are a match to TRBD2. In germline, CDR1 is SNHLY, CDR2 FYNNEI. There are 17 residues in the CDR3. V gave up 2 bases and J gave up 6 bases; unmatched junction bases: 5.